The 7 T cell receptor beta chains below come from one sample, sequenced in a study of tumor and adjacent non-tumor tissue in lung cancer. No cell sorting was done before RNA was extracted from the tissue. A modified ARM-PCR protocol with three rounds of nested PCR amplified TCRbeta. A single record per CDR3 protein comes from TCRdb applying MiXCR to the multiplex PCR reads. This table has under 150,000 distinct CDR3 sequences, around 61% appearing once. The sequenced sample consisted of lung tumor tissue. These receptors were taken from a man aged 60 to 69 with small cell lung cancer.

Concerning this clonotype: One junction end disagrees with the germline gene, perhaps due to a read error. The CDR3 reads CGVYEGLNEQFF. Written as DNA, the CDR3 is TGCGGCGTGTACGAGGGGCTCAATGAGCAGTTCTTC. The J gene is TRBJ2-1, the V gene TRBV29-1; possibly TRBD1 or TRBD2 for D (5 bases each). CDR1 SQVTM and CDR2 ANQGSEA come from the germline V gene. The CDR3 loop spans 12 amino acids.

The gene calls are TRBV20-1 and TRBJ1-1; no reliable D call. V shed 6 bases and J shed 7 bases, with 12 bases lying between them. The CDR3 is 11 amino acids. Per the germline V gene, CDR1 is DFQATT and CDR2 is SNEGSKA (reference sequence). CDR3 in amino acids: CSATPSIEAFF. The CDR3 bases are TGCAGTGCCACCCCCAGTATTGAAGCTTTCTTT.

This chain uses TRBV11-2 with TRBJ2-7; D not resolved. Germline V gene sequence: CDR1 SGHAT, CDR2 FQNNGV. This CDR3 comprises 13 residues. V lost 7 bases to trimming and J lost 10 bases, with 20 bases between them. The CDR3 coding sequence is TGTGCCAGCACCTCGGTGGTGGTCGGCGACCAGTACTTC. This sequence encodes CASTSVVVGDQYF. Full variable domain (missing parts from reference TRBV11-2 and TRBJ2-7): EAGVAQSPRYKIIEKRQSVAFWCNPISGHATLYWYQQILGQGPKLLIQFQNNGVVDDSQLPKDRFSAERLKGVDSTLKIQPAKLEDSAVYLCASTSVVVGDQYFGPGTRLTVT.

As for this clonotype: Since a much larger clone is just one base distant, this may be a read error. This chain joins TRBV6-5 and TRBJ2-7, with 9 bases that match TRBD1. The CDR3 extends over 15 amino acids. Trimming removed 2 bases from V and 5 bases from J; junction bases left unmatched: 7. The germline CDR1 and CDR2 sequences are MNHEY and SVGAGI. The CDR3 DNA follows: TGTGCCAGCAGTTACGTGCAGGACAGGGGCCACGAGCAGTACTTC. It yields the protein CASSYVQDRGHEQYF.

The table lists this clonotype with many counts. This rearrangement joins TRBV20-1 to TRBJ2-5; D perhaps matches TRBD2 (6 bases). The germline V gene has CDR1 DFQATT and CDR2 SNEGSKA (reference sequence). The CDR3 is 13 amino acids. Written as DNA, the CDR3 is TGCAGGGGGGGAGATAGCGATCAAGAGACCCAGTACTTC. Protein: CRGGDSDQETQYF.

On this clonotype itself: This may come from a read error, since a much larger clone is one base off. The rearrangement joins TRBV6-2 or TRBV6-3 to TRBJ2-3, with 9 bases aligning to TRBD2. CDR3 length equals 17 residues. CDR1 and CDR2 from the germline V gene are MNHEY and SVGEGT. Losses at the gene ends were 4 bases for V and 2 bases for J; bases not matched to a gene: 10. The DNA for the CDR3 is TGTGCCAGCAGTTCAAGGGCTAGCGGGAAGTACACAGATACGCAGTATTTT. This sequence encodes CASSSRASGKYTDTQYF.

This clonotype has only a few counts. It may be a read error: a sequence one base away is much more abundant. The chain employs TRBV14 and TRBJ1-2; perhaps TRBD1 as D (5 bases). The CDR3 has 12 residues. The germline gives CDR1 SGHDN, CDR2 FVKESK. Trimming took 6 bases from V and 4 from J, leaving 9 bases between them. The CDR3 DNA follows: TGTGCCAGCAGTCGACAGTGCTATGGCTACACCTTC. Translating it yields CASSRQCYGYTF.